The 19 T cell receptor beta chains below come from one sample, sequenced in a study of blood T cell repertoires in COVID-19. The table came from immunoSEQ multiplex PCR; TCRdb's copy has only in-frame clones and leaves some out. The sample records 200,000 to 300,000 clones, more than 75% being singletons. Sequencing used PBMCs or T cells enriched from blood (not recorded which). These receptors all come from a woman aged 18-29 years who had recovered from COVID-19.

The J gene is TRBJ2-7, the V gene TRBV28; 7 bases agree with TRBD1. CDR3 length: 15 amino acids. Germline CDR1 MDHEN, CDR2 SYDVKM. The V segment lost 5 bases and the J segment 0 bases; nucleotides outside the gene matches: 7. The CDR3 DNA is TGTGCCAGCAGTAACAGGGGTTATTACTCCTACGAGCAGTACTTC. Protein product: CASSNRGYYSYEQYF.

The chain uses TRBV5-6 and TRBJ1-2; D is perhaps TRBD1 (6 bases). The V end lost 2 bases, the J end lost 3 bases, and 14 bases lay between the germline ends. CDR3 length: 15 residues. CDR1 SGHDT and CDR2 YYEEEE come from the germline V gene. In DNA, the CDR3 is TGTGCCAGCAGCTTACCTCGGACAGCTTACTATGGCTACACCTTC. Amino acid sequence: CASSLPRTAYYGYTF.

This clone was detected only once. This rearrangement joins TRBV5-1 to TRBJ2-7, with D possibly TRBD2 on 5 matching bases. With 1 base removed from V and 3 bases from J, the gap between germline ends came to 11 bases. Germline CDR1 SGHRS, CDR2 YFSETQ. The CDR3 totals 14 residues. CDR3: CASSLREGDYEQYF. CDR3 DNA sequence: TGCGCCAGCAGCTTGAGAGAGGGAGACTACGAGCAGTACTTC.

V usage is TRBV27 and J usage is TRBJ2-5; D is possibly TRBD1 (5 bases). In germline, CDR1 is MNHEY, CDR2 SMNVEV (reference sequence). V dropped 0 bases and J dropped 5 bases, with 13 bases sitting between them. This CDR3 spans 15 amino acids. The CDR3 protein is CASSLSLDMSETQYF. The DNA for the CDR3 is TGTGCCAGCAGTTTATCATTGGACATGAGCGAGACCCAGTACTTC.

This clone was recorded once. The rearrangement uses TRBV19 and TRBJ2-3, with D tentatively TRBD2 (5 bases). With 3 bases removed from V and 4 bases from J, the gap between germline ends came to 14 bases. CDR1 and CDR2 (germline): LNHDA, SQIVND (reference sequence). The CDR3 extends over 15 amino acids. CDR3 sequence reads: CASSMLGEIADTQYF. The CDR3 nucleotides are TGTGCCAGTAGTATGTTGGGAGAAATTGCAGATACGCAGTATTTT.

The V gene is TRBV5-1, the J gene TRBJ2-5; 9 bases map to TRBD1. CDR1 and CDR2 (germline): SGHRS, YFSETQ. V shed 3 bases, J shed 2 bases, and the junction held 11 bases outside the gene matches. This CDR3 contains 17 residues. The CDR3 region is CASSSHWGQGTQETQYF. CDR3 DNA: TGCGCCAGCAGCTCGCACTGGGGACAGGGTACACAAGAGACCCAGTACTTC.

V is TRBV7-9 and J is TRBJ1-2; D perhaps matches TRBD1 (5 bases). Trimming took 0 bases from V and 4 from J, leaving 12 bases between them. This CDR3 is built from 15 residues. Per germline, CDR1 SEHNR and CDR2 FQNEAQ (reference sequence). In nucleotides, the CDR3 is TGTGCCAGCAGCTTAGCCGGGGGAACCTTCTATGGCTACACCTTC. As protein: CASSLAGGTFYGYTF.

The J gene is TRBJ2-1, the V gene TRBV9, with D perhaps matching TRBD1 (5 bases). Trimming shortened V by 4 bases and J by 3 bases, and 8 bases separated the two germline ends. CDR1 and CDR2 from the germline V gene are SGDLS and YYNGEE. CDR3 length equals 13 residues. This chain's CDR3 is CASSFGHYNEQFF. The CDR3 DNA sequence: TGTGCCAGCAGCTTCGGACACTACAATGAGCAGTTCTTC.

The CDR3 spells CASSLGAQPTYEQYF. The CDR3 DNA follows: TGTGCCAGCAGCCTAGGGGCACAACCTACCTACGAGCAGTACTTC. The J gene is TRBJ2-7, the V gene TRBV7-8; D possibly corresponds to TRBD1 (5 bases). Germline V gene data show CDR1 as SGHVS and CDR2 as FQNEAQ. This CDR3 spans 15 amino acids. V lost 5 bases, J lost 2 bases, and 16 bases lay in between.

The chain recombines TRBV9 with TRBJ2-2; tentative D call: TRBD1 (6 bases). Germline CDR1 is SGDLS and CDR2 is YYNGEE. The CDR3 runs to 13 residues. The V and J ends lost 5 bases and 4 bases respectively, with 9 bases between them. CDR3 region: CASRQGATGELFF. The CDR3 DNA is TGTGCCAGCAGACAGGGTGCCACCGGGGAGCTGTTTTTT.

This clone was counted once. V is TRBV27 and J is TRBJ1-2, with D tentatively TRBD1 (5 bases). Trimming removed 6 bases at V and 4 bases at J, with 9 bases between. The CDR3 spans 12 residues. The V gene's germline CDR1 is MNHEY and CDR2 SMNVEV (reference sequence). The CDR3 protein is CASRGQTYGYTF. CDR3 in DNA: TGTGCCAGCAGAGGACAAACCTATGGCTACACCTTC.

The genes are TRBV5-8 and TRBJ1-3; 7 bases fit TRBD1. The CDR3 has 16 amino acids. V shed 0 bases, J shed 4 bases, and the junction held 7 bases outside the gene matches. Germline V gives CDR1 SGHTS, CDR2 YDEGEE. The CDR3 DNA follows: TGTGCCAGCAGCTTGGTTTACAGGGGCTTCGGAAACACCATATATTTT. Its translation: CASSLVYRGFGNTIYF.

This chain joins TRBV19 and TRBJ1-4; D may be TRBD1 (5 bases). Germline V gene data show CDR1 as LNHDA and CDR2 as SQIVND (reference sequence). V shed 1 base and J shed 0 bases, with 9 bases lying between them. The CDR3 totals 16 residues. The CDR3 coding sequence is TGTGCCAGTAGTATAGCCAGGGCTGCAACTAATGAAAAACTGTTTTTT. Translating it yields CASSIARAATNEKLFF.

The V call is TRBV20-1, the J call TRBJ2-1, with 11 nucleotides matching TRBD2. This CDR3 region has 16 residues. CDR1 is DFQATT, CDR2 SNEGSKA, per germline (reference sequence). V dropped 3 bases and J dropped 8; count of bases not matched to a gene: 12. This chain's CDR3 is CSASDPSGRMFHEQFF. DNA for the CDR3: TGCAGTGCTAGTGATCCTAGCGGGAGGATGTTCCATGAGCAGTTCTTC.

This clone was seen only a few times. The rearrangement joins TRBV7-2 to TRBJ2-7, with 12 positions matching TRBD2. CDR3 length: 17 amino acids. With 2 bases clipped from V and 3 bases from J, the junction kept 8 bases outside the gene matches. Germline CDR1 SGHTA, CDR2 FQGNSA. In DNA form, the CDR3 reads TGTGCCAGCAGCTTACTGGCTAGCGGGGGGGTATACTACGAGCAGTACTTC. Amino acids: CASSLLASGGVYYEQYF. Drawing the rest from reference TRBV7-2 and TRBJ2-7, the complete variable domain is GAGVSQSPSNKVTEKGKDVELRCDPISGHTALYWYRQSLGQGLEFLIYFQGNSAPDKSGLPSDRFSAERTGGSVSTLTIQRTQQEDSAVYLCASSLLASGGVYYEQYFGPGTRLTVT.

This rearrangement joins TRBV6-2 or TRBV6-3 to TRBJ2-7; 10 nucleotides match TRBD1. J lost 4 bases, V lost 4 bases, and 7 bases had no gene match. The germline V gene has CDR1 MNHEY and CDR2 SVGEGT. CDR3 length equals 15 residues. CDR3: CASSFSGDRGYEQYF. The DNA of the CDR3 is TGTGCCAGCAGTTTCTCTGGGGACAGGGGTTACGAGCAGTACTTC.

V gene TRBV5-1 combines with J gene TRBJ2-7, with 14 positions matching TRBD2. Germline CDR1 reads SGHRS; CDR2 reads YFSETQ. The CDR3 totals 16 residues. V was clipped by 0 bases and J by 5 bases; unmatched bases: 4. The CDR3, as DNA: TGCGCCAGCAGCTTGGGACTAGCGGGAGGGCGTAACGAGCAGTACTTC. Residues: CASSLGLAGGRNEQYF.

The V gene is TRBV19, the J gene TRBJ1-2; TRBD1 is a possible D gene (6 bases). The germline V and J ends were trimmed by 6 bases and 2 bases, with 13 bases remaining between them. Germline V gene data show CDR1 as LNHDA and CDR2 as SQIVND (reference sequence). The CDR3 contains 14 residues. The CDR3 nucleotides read TGTGCCAGTAGACCAGACAGGATCAACTATGGCTACACCTTC. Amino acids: CASRPDRINYGYTF.

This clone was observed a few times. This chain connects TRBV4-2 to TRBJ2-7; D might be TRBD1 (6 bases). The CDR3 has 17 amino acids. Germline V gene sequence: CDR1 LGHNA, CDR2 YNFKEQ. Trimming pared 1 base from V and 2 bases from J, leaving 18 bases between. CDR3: CASSQVMSRTATYEQYF. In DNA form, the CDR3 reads TGTGCCAGCAGCCAAGTGATGTCTCGGACAGCAACCTACGAGCAGTACTTC.